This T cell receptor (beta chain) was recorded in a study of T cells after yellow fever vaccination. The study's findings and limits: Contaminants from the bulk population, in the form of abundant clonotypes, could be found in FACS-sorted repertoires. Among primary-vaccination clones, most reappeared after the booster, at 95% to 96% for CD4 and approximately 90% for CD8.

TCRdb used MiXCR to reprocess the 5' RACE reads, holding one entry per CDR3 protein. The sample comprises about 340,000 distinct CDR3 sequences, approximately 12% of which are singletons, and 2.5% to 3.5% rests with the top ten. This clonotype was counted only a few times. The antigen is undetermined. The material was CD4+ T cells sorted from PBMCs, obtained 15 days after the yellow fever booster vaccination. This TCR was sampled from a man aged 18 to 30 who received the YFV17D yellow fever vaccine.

CDR3 protein: CASSFQGGGEKLFF. DNA of the CDR3: TGTGCCAGCAGTTTTCAGGGGGGAGGTGAAAAACTGTTTTTT. This chain links TRBV12-3 or TRBV12-4 with TRBJ1-4; 7 bases agree with TRBD1. The CDR3 is made up of 14 amino acids. The V and J ends lost 3 bases and 7 bases, in that order; junction bases with no gene match: 5.